The rows below give T cell receptor beta chains drawn from one sample of a study of T-cell memory formation after mild COVID-19. TCRdb reanalysed the 5' RACE reads using MiXCR and keeps one entry per CDR3 protein. The data hold 250,000 to 350,000 distinct CDR3 sequences, with 15% to 20% observed a single time. Specimen: PBMCs or a T cell subset sorted from them (not recorded which). The receptors originated from a man aged 18 to 29 who had mild COVID-19 (a few samples of this study predate the infection). Cell type and time point are not known. Both conserved end residues are part of each CDR3. D genes are given only for firm matches. Size is stated for part of the rows, as once, few or many counts, or as a class when the clone is expanded.

j_gene	abundance	d_gene	v_gene	CDR3nt	CDR3aa
TRBJ2-2	few	TRBD2	TRBV2	TGTGCCAGCAGTGATTTGGGGGGGGATCCCGGGGAGCTGTTTTTT	CASSDLGGDPGELFF
TRBJ2-5	many	-	TRBV12-3/TRBV12-4	TGTGCCAGCAGTTTACGGGAAGTGGCAGAGACCCAGTACTTC	CASSLREVAETQYF
TRBJ2-1	-	-	TRBV12-5	TGTGCTAGTGGGTATCAGGAAAATGAGCAGTTCTTC	CASGYQENEQFF
TRBJ2-5	-	-	TRBV2	TGTGCCAGCAGTGAAGCGCTCCCCCGGTTGTGCTTC	CASSEALPRLCF
TRBJ2-2	-	-	TRBV10-1	TGCGCCAGCAGTTCCGTATACACCGGGGAGCTGTTTTTT	CASSSVYTGELFF
TRBJ1-1	-	-	TRBV7-8	TGTGCCAGCAGCTTAATGGGGGGGCTTGAAGCTTTCTTT	CASSLMGGLEAFF
TRBJ2-1	many	-	TRBV11-2	TGTGCCAGCAGCCACTACGGGGGAGAGCAGTTCTTC	CASSHYGGEQFF
TRBJ2-6	few	TRBD1	TRBV5-1	TGCGCCAGCTCTGCCCAGGGGGTTGGGGCCAACGTCCTGACTTTC	CASSAQGVGANVLTF
TRBJ1-1	-	-	TRBV5-1	TGCGCCAGCAGCTTGATGGACCTGAACACTGAAGCTTTCTTT	CASSLMDLNTEAFF
TRBJ2-4	few	-	TRBV6-4	TGTGCCACCTTCCGACTAGCCAAAAACATTCAGTACTTC	CATFRLAKNIQYF
TRBJ1-1	-	-	TRBV28	TGTGCCAGCAGACGTAGGGGCCCGGCCGTCACTGAAGCTTTCTTT	CASRRRGPAVTEAFF
TRBJ2-2	-	TRBD2	TRBV7-3	TGTGCCAGCAGCTTACTAGGACTAGCGGGGGGGGACAACACCGGGGAGCTGTTTTTT	CASSLLGLAGGDNTGELFF
TRBJ1-2	-	-	TRBV4-1	TGCGCCAGCAGCCGAGCCACCCTGGCAGCCACTAACTATGGCTACACCTTC	CASSRATLAATNYGYTF
TRBJ2-3	-	-	TRBV5-1	TGCGCCAGCAGCTTGGGACAGGACGGGGATACGCAGTATTTT	CASSLGQDGDTQYF
TRBJ2-2	few	-	TRBV5-1	TGCGCCAGCAGGGATGAGAACACCGGGGAGCTGTTTTTT	CASRDENTGELFF
TRBJ2-5	-	-	TRBV15	TGTGCCACCAGCAGAGTAGGGGGTCGGGAGACCCAGTACTTC	CATSRVGGRETQYF
TRBJ2-3	few	-	TRBV2	TGTGCCAGCAGTGATAGTGACGGGGTGGCAGATACGCAGTATTTT	CASSDSDGVADTQYF
TRBJ2-3	-	TRBD1	TRBV7-3	TGTGCCAGCAGCTTAACAGGGGGCAGAGGAGATACGCAGTATTTT	CASSLTGGRGDTQYF
TRBJ1-1	-	-	TRBV4-1	TGCGCCAGCAGCCAAGATAGTGGGACAAGGGAATTCTTT	CASSQDSGTREFF
TRBJ1-5	few	TRBD1	TRBV12-3/TRBV12-4	TGTGCCAGCAGTTTGGCAGGGGGCGGGGGTCAGCCCCAGCATTTT	CASSLAGGGGQPQHF
TRBJ2-5	few	-	TRBV18	TGTGCCAGCTCACGTCGGTACCAAGAGACCCAGTACTTC	CASSRRYQETQYF